This T cell receptor beta chain was retrieved from a study of cytomegalovirus exposure and HLA in healthy donors. Use of 60 Vbeta and 13 Jbeta primers characterized the PCR. Measured with immunoSEQ multiplex PCR; TCRdb has only the in-frame clones, and not every one. Among more than 110,000 clones listed, about four fifths were seen once. V lost 0 bases and J 5 bases, leaving 19 bases between the germline ends. Germline CDR1 LGHNA, CDR2 YNFKEQ. This CDR3 region has 17 residues. As to this clone: Antigen unknown.

Study results and limitations: Researchers reported that a few CMV-associated chains were confirmed in vitro as CMV antigen-specific. The availability of immune exposure information extended only to CMV serostatus. Likely technical artifact: a cluster of highly shared sequence variants. A later analysis showed TCR association rates differing by HLA locus, peaking at DRB1 and lowest at HLA-C.

The sequenced sample consisted of PBMCs. The receptor's source is a man in his thirties or forties in good health and CMV-seronegative. The chain combines TRBV4-2 with TRBJ1-1; D is perhaps TRBD1 (6 bases). This CDR3 is CASSQDMWGLLKTEAFF. CDR3 bases: TGTGCCAGCAGCCAAGATATGTGGGGGCTCCTCAAGACTGAAGCTTTCTTT.